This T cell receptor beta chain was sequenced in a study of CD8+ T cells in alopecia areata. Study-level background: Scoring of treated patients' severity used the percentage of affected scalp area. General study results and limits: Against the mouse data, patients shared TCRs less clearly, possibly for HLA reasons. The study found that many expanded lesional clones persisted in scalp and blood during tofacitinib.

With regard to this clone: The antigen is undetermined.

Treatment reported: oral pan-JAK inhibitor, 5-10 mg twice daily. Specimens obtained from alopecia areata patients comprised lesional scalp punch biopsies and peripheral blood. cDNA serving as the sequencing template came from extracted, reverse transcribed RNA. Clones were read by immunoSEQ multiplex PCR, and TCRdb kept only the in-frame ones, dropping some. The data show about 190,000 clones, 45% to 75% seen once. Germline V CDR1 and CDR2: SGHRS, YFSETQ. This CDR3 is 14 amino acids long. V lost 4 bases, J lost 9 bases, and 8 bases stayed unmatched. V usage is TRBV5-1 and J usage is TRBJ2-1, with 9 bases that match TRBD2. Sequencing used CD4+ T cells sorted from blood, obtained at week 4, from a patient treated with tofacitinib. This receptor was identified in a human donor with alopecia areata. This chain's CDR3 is CASSLTAGGFEQFF. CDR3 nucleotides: TGCGCCAGCAGCCTTACAGCGGGAGGATTTGAGCAGTTCTTC.